This record concerns one TCR beta chain sequence. Its antigen is unknown. A much larger clone lies a single base off, so this may be a read error. These data belong to a study of blood T cells in healthy people across ages. Findings of the study overall: Relative to aged donors, long-lived donors carried more naive CD4+ cells and displayed higher diversity.

With a J-beta primer mix and a sample-barcoded 5' primer, a second PCR ran about 7 to 11 cycles. Each cDNA was tagged by a template-switch adaptor containing 12 random nucleotides. TCRdb re-derived calls from the 5' RACE reads in MiXCR, one entry per CDR3 protein. This table has nearly 1 million distinct CDR3 sequences, 51% appearing once. This CDR3 has 13 amino acids. Germline V gene lookup returns CDR1 MNHEY and CDR2 SMNVEV (reference sequence). What was sequenced was blood. The V and J genes are TRBV27 and TRBJ2-5; tentative D call: TRBD2 (6 bases). The end of the DNA fits TRBJ2-7 better, so the J call may be wrong. This receptor was obtained from an older woman in good health. This chain's CDR3 is CASRLVGAYEQYF. The CDR3 region has the DNA TGTGCCAGCCGACTAGTGGGAGCCTACGAGCAGTACTTC.